The sequence of this T cell receptor beta chain was determined in a study of blood T cell repertoires in COVID-19. Across the study: Donors in the United States, Italy and Spain gave samples during acute or convalescent COVID-19.

In the original processing: Scientists estimated how many nucleated cells there were by amplifying reference gene primers. Assay used: immunoSEQ multiplex PCR; TCRdb lists only in-frame clones, some missing. V, J and clone size are taken as reported in that table, and D and trimming were inferred from the DNA itself. The table lists roughly 73,000 clones, about 88% of them singletons. With 4 bases removed from V and 5 bases from J, the gap between germline ends came to 20 bases. Per the germline V gene, CDR1 is KGHDR and CDR2 is SFDVKD. This CDR3 has 17 residues. The receptor comes from a man at least 80 years old with acute or convalescent COVID-19. The source material was peripheral blood. The chain joins TRBV24-1 to TRBJ2-1; perhaps TRBD2 as D (5 bases). The CDR3 DNA is TGTGCCACCAGTGAGTTGGGGTCTCGGGGTTCCGACAATGAGCAGTTCTTC. Translating gives CATSELGSRGSDNEQFF.